These 20 T cell receptor beta chains were all obtained from the same sample, sequenced in a study of T cell changes during pregnancy in multiple sclerosis. Libraries were prepared by immunoSEQ multiplex PCR; TCRdb keeps only in-frame clonotypes and omits some of them. The sample has tens of thousands of clones, around nine tenths seen once. Sequenced material: CD4+ T cells from peripheral blood mononuclear cells, taken in the second trimester of pregnancy. These receptors were obtained from a female donor with multiple sclerosis, enrolled in a pregnancy study.

V and J are TRBV7-8 and TRBJ2-6; D unclear. Germline CDR1 SGHVS, CDR2 FQNEAQ. The length of the CDR3 is 17 residues. The V and J ends lost 5 bases and 0 bases respectively, with 14 bases between them. In DNA, the CDR3 is TGTGCCAGCAGCCCCCCATTACGGTACTCTGGGGCCAACGTCCTGACTTTC. Translating gives CASSPPLRYSGANVLTF.

CDR3 sequence (DNA): TGTGCCAGCAGACACTCTATCCGGGACAGGGGACATCCGGCACAGTATTTT. Translated, it gives CASRHSIRDRGHPAQYF. The chain recombines TRBV27 with TRBJ2-3; 10 bases agree with TRBD1. V dropped 6 bases and J dropped 12; count of bases not matched to a gene: 21. Germline values: CDR1 MNHEY, CDR2 SMNVEV (reference sequence). The CDR3 sequence is 17 residues long.

V and J are TRBV4-3 and TRBJ2-1; D might be TRBD2 (5 bases). The CDR3 is 15 residues long. Germline CDR1 is LGHNA and CDR2 is YSLEER. The ends were cut back, 1 base at V and 4 bases at J, with 11 bases in the middle. The CDR3 DNA is TGCGCCAGCAGCCAAGCCGAGGACTTTTACAATGAGCAGTTCTTC. Protein sequence: CASSQAEDFYNEQFF.

The V gene is TRBV30, the J gene TRBJ2-2; 9 bases align to TRBD1. V gave up 5 bases and J gave up 5 bases; unmatched junction bases: 21. Germline V lookup: CDR1 GTSNPN, CDR2 SVGIG (reference sequence). The CDR3 spans 19 residues. CDR3 DNA sequence: TGTGCCTGGGACCCTAGTGCGGTGAGGGGACAGGGTGAGACCGGGGAGCTGTTTTTT. Amino acids: CAWDPSAVRGQGETGELFF.

The chain recombines TRBV5-8 with TRBJ2-1; 10 bases align to TRBD2. The CDR3 covers 17 residues. CDR1 and CDR2 from the germline V gene are SGHTS and YDEGEE. Losses at the gene ends were 0 bases for V and 10 bases for J; bases not matched to a gene: 13. CDR3 protein: CASSLVVGLAGDGEQFF. In DNA form, the CDR3 reads TGTGCCAGCAGCTTGGTTGTCGGCCTAGCGGGAGATGGAGAGCAGTTCTTC. Filled out from reference TRBV5-8 and TRBJ2-1, the complete variable domain reads EAGVTQSPTHLIKTRGQQATLRCSPISGHTSVYWYQQALGLGLQFLLWYDEGEERNRGNFPPRFSGRQFPNYSSELNVNALELEDSALYLCASSLVVGLAGDGEQFFGPGTRLTVL.

For the CDR3, the DNA is TGTGCCAGCAGCCATGGACAGGGCATCAATCAGCCCCAGCATTTT. Its translation: CASSHGQGINQPQHF. This chain connects TRBV4-2 to TRBJ1-5; TRBD1 agrees at 8 bases. The CDR3 runs to 15 residues. With V trimmed by 3 bases and J by 3 bases, 4 bases remained unmatched. Germline CDR1 reads LGHNA; CDR2 reads YNFKEQ.

The rearrangement uses TRBV27 and TRBJ1-6; possible D gene TRBD1, 5 bases. V was clipped by 0 bases and J by 10 bases, with 13 bases between them. This CDR3 is 15 amino acids long. In germline, CDR1 is MNHEY, CDR2 SMNVEV (reference sequence). The CDR3 loop is CASSLSGQGRSPLHF. The CDR3 DNA follows: TGTGCCAGCAGTTTATCGGGTCAGGGCAGGTCACCCCTCCACTTT.

This chain's CDR3 is CASSLEDRVWSPLHF. The DNA for the CDR3 is TGTGCCAGCAGTTTAGAGGACAGGGTCTGGTCACCCCTCCACTTT. This chain links TRBV27 with TRBJ1-6, with TRBD1 identical over 8 bases. Germline trimming cut 2 bases from V and 10 bases from J; bases unmatched to any gene: 7. Germline assignment: CDR1 MNHEY and CDR2 SMNVEV (reference sequence). This CDR3 contains 15 residues.

V gene TRBV5-1 combines with J gene TRBJ2-7; D perhaps matches TRBD1 (5 bases). The CDR3 is 15 amino acids. Looked up from germline, CDR1 is SGHRS and CDR2 is YFSETQ. V was clipped by 0 bases and J by 5 bases, with 15 bases between them. The CDR3 nucleotides read TGCGCCAGCAGCTTGGCTTCAGGGAAACGGAACGAGCAGTACTTC. Amino acids: CASSLASGKRNEQYF.

V and J are TRBV7-6 and TRBJ1-2, with 8 bases aligning to TRBD1. Germline V gene data show CDR1 as SGHVS and CDR2 as FNYEAQ. The CDR3 is 13 amino acids. Unmatched junction bases numbered 10, after V lost 7 bases and J lost 9 bases. The CDR3 coding sequence is TGTGCCAGCATCAAACAGGGGGATCGGAGCTACACCTTC. Protein sequence: CASIKQGDRSYTF.

This chain uses TRBV6-6 with TRBJ2-7; TRBD1 is a possible D gene (6 bases). The CDR3 consists of 15 residues. CDR1 and CDR2 (germline): MNHNY, SVGAGI (reference sequence). V shed 5 bases and J shed 0 bases, with 14 bases lying between them. The CDR3 loop is CASSMGAGASYEQYF. CDR3 nucleotide sequence: TGTGCCAGCAGTATGGGGGCAGGTGCCTCCTACGAGCAGTACTTC.

The table lists this clone with a count of one. J is TRBJ1-3 and V is TRBV11-2, with 7 bases lining up with TRBD1. After removal of 5 bases from V and 12 bases from J, the junction contained 7 bases not matched to a gene. CDR3 length equals 12 residues. The germline V gene encodes CDR1 SGHAT and CDR2 FQNNGV. The CDR3 bases are TGTGCCAGCAGCCTCGACAGGGTCGGCATATATTTT. It encodes CASSLDRVGIYF.

The chain carries TRBV7-9 and TRBJ2-5; a weak D match, TRBD1 (6 bases). Trimming took 2 bases from V and 11 from J, leaving 12 bases between them. This CDR3 contains 12 residues. Looked up from germline, CDR1 is SEHNR and CDR2 is FQNEAQ (reference sequence). The CDR3 reads CASSLMQGIQYF. The CDR3 coding sequence is TGTGCCAGCAGCTTAATGCAGGGGATACAGTACTTC.

The V gene is TRBV6-5, the J gene TRBJ1-1; D is ambiguous. The CDR3 loop spans 15 amino acids. V was pared by 0 bases and J by 1 base, with 9 bases between. Germline V gives CDR1 MNHEY, CDR2 SVGAGI. This chain's CDR3 is CASSYSTRRNTEAFF. DNA for the CDR3: TGTGCCAGCAGTTACTCGACGAGGAGGAACACTGAAGCTTTCTTT.

This clone was observed once. This chain connects TRBV5-5 to TRBJ1-2; 9 bases align to TRBD1. The CDR3 length is 15 residues. Germline lookup yields CDR1 SGHKS and CDR2 YYEKEE (reference sequence). With 5 bases clipped from V and 7 bases from J, the junction kept 12 bases outside the gene matches. The CDR3 reads CASRFGRDREGGYTF. The CDR3 DNA follows: TGTGCCAGCAGATTTGGACGGGACAGGGAGGGTGGCTACACCTTC. The entire variable domain, with the rest obtained from reference TRBV5-5 and TRBJ1-2, is as follows: DAGVTQSPTHLIKTRGQQVTLRCSPISGHKSVSWYQQVLGQGPQFIFQYYEKEERGRGNFPDRFSARQFPNYSSELNVNALLLGDSALYLCASRFGRDREGGYTFGSGTRLTVV.

The chain carries TRBV2 and TRBJ1-1; maybe TRBD1 (6 bases). CDR1 is SNHLY, CDR2 FYNNEI, per germline. The CDR3 extends over 13 amino acids. V lost 6 bases and J 7 bases, leaving 15 bases between the germline ends. The CDR3, as DNA: TGTGCCAGCAGCTCCTCAGGGGCGGTTGAAGCTTTCTTT. Its protein product is CASSSSGAVEAFF.

V and J are TRBV7-2 and TRBJ2-3, with D possibly being TRBD1 (5 bases). V lost 5 bases and J 2 bases, leaving 14 bases between the germline ends. The germline CDR1 and CDR2 sequences are SGHTA and FQGNSA. This CDR3 spans 15 amino acids. The CDR3 region has the DNA TGTGCCAGCAGCGGGGCGGTCCAAGACACAGATACGCAGTATTTT. It specifies CASSGAVQDTDTQYF.

The chain combines TRBV6-1 with TRBJ1-5; 9 bases map to TRBD1. V lost 3 bases and J lost 4; bases outside the gene matches: 19. The CDR3 is 20 residues long. CDR1 and CDR2 (germline): MNHNS, SASEGT. CDR3 DNA: TGTGCCAGCAGTGATTCCTACGGGACAGGGCGTTTATTTCGGAATCAGCCCCAGCATTTT. Translation: CASSDSYGTGRLFRNQPQHF.

The chain joins TRBV5-1 to TRBJ1-1; D is unclear. This CDR3 spans 16 amino acids. The V end was cut by 2 bases, the J end by 3 bases, with 17 bases between. Germline CDR1 reads SGHRS; CDR2 reads YFSETQ. The CDR3 reads CASSLTNIGWDTEAFF. The CDR3 bases are TGCGCCAGCAGCTTAACAAACATCGGGTGGGACACTGAAGCTTTCTTT.

The chain combines TRBV6-6 with TRBJ1-2, with TRBD1 matching over 8 bases. The length of the CDR3 is 15 residues. Germline lookup yields CDR1 MNHNY and CDR2 SVGAGI (reference sequence). V lost 5 bases and J lost 4; bases outside the gene matches: 9. The CDR3 nucleotides are TGTGCCAGCAGTCGGCCGGGACAGGAGGCCTATGGCTACACCTTC. Residues: CASSRPGQEAYGYTF.